The entry below describes one T cell receptor beta chain. This entry comes from a study of blood T cell repertoires in COVID-19. About the research overall: COVID-19 samples collected from the United States, Italy and Spain covered acute and convalescent phases. T cells, B-cell-depleted T cells, or PBMCs supplied cDNA or gDNA.

Authors' methods: Reference gene primer amplification gave nucleated cell count estimates. TCRdb's copy holds only in-frame clones and misses some; the assay was immunoSEQ multiplex PCR. Clone size and the V and J calls come from that table; the DNA yielded D and trimming. Of fewer than 200,000 clones detected, almost 85% appear once; the ten largest clones hold around 2.7%. Deletions cut 3 bases from V and 7 bases from J, with 18 bases between. The CDR3 extends over 15 amino acids. The germline gives CDR1 SGHAT, CDR2 FQNNGV. This receptor was identified in a woman older than 75 with COVID-19, enrolled during active disease. The rearrangement uses TRBV11-2 and TRBJ1-2; TRBD1 is a possible D gene (5 bases). The sample was peripheral blood. The CDR3 reads CASSFFRQGGFGYTF. Written as DNA, the CDR3 is TGTGCCAGCAGCTTCTTTCGGCAGGGAGGTTTTGGCTACACCTTC.